Sequencing of this T cell receptor (beta chain) was carried out in a study of blood T cells in healthy people across ages. PCR was performed a second time for roughly 7 to 11 cycles using a sample-barcoded 5' primer and a J-beta primer mix. CDR3-containing paired-end reads numbering at least 2.5 million came from each sample. Via MiXCR, TCRdb re-called the 5' RACE reads, giving one row per CDR3 protein. Here the sample spans roughly 800,000 distinct CDR3 sequences, about 53% being singletons. This clonotype came up a few times. Its antigen is not known. Looked up from germline, CDR1 is SGHDT and CDR2 is YYEEEE. V was shortened by 5 bases and J by 5 bases, with 19 bases between the two germline ends. The CDR3 consists of 15 residues. Findings and limits, study-wide: Diversity was higher, and naive CD4+ cells more numerous, in long-lived donors than in aged donors.

The chain recombines TRBV5-6 with TRBJ2-5, with a possible D match to TRBD1 (5 bases). The TCR sequence derives from a man of 80 years or more in good health. The material sequenced was blood. CDR3 region: CASSPDQLPGETQYF. CDR3 bases: TGTGCCAGCAGTCCGGACCAGCTGCCAGGGGAGACCCAGTACTTC.